Below, 10 T cell receptor beta chains from the same sample are listed, as sequenced in a study of blood T cell repertoires in COVID-19. Using immunoSEQ multiplex PCR, the repertoire was profiled, and TCRdb retains in-frame clones only, with some absent. Among some 130,000 clones listed, around 88% were seen once. Sequencing was done on a sample of PBMCs or T cells enriched from blood (not recorded which). Every receptor here comes from a woman between 50 and 59 years old who had recovered from COVID-19.

The CDR3 spells CASSDGFNYGYTF. The CDR3 nucleotides read TGTGCCAGCAGTGACGGTTTTAACTATGGCTACACCTTC. The chain joins TRBV2 to TRBJ1-2, with D uncertain. Trimming removed 3 bases from V and 1 base from J, with 6 bases in between. The CDR3 is 13 residues long. From germline, CDR1 is SNHLY and CDR2 FYNNEI.

J is TRBJ2-5 and V is TRBV6-2 or TRBV6-3; 9 bases match TRBD1. The germline CDR1 and CDR2 sequences are MNHEY and SVGEGT. The CDR3 length is 15 residues. V shed 4 bases and J 5 bases; nucleotides not matched to a gene: 8. CDR3 coding DNA: TGTGCCAGCAGTTCGCAGGGACAGGGTGGCGAGACCCAGTACTTC. Translating gives CASSSQGQGGETQYF.

The rearrangement joins TRBV9 to TRBJ2-1; 13 nucleotides align to TRBD2. Per germline, CDR1 SGDLS and CDR2 YYNGEE. This CDR3 has 17 amino acids. The J segment lost 5 bases and the V segment lost 0 bases, leaving 5 bases of the junction unmatched. CDR3 residues: CASSVGLAGGFDNEQFF. As DNA, the CDR3 is TGTGCCAGCAGCGTAGGACTAGCGGGGGGTTTTGACAATGAGCAGTTCTTC.

The chain couples TRBV19 to TRBJ1-4, with D perhaps TRBD1 (6 bases). CDR1 and CDR2 (germline): LNHDA, SQIVND (reference sequence). V was clipped by 7 bases and J by 7 bases, with 13 bases between them. This CDR3 is built from 13 residues. CDR3 bases: TGTGCCAGTAATCGGGGCAGGGGTGAAAAACTGTTTTTT. Its translation: CASNRGRGEKLFF.

The chain is built from TRBV18 and TRBJ2-5; 7 bases are shared with TRBD2. Looked up from germline, CDR1 is KGHSH and CDR2 is LQKENI. The CDR3 consists of 14 residues. Trimming at V came to 5 bases and at J to 5 bases, leaving 8 bases not matched to a gene. The CDR3 region has the DNA TGTGCCAGCTCAGGGCTAGCGGTGACGGAGACCCAGTACTTC. This gives the protein CASSGLAVTETQYF.

A single count supports this clone. The genes are TRBV10-3 and TRBJ1-1; 10 bases fit TRBD1. J was trimmed by 1 base and V by 2 bases; bases with no gene match: 4. CDR1 and CDR2 from the germline V gene are ENHRY and SYGVKD. The CDR3 length is 16 residues. In nucleotides, the CDR3 is TGTGCCATCAGTGAGAGGACAGGGGGATCGAACACTGAAGCTTTCTTT. Translation gives CAISERTGGSNTEAFF.

The chain links TRBV7-2 to TRBJ1-2, with TRBD1 matching over 8 bases. Germline CDR1 and CDR2: SGHTA and FQGNSA. The CDR3 has 12 residues. J was trimmed by 8 bases and V by 5 bases; bases with no gene match: 4. Here the CDR3 DNA reads TGTGCCAGCAGCACCAGGGGGCAAGGCTACACCTTC. Protein: CASSTRGQGYTF.

The V call is TRBV6-6, the J call TRBJ1-5, with D tentatively TRBD1 (5 bases). CDR3 length: 15 residues. Germline V CDR1 and CDR2: MNHNY, SVGAGI (reference sequence). V gave up 2 bases and J gave up 3 bases, with 11 bases separating them. CDR3 nucleotides: TGTGCCAGCAGTTACGGGCAGGGTAACAATCAGCCCCAGCATTTT. This translates into CASSYGQGNNQPQHF.

This sequence joins TRBV1 and TRBJ1-5; TRBD1, the D gene given by the table, was not confirmed from the DNA. TRBV1 is tagged as a pseudogene. CDR3 length equals 14 residues. As DNA, the CDR3 is TGCACCAGCAGCCAACGACATGGCAATCAGCCCCAGCATTTT. Protein sequence: CTSSQRHGNQPQHF.

This rearrangement joins TRBV21-1 to TRBJ2-5; TRBD1 reflects the table's D call only, with no check against the DNA. TRBV21-1 is a listed pseudogene. The CDR3 runs 15 residues. CDR3: CASTHPTTGQGAQYF. CDR3 nucleotides: TGTGCCAGCACTCACCCCACAACAGGGCAAGGGGCCCAGTACTTC.